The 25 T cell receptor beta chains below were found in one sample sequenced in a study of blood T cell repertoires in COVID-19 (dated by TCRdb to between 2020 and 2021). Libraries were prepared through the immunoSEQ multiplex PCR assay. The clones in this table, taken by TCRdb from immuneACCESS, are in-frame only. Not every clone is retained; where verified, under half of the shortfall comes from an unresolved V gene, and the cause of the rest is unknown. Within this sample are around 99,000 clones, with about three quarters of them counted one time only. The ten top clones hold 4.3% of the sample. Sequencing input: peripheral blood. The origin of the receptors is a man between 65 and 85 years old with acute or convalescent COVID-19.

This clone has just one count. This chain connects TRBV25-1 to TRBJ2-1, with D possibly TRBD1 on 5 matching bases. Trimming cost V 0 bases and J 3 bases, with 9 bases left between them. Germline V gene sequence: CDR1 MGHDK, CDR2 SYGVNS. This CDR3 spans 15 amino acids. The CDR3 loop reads CASSEYGTGYNEQFF. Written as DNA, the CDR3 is TGTGCCAGCAGTGAATATGGAACAGGCTACAATGAGCAGTTCTTC. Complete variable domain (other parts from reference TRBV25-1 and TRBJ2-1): EADIYQTPRYLVIGTGKKITLECSQTMGHDKMYWYQQDPGMELHLIHYSYGVNSTEKGDLSSESTVSRIRTEHFPLTLESARPSHTSQYLCASSEYGTGYNEQFFGPGTRLTVL.

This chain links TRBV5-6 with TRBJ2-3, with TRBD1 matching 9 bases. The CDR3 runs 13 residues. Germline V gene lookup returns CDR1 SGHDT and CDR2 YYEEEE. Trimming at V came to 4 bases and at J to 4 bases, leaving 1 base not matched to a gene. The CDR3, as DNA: TGTGCCAGCAGCACAGGGGGCTCAGATACGCAGTATTTT. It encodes CASSTGGSDTQYF. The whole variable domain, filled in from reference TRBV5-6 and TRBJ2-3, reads DAGVTQSPTHLIKTRGQQVTLRCSPKSGHDTVSWYQQALGQGPQFIFQYYEEEERQRGNFPDRFSGHQFPNYSSELNVNALLLGDSALYLCASSTGGSDTQYFGPGTRLTVL.

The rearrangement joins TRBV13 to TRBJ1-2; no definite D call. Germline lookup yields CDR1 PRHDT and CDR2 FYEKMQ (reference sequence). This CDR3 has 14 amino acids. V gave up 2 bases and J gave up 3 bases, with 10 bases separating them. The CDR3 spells CASSLSESDYGYTF. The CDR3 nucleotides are TGTGCCAGCAGCTTATCTGAGTCTGACTATGGCTACACCTTC.

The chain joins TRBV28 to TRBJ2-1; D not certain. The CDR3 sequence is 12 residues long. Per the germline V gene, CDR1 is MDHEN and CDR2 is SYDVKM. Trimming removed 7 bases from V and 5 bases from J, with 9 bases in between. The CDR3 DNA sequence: TGTGCCAGCATTACTAACCACAATGAGCAGTTCTTC. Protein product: CASITNHNEQFF.

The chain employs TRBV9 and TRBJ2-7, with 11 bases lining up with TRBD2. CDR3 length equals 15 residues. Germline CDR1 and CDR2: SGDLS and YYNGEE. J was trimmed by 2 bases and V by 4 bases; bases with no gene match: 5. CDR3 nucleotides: TGTGCCAGCAGCACGGGACTAGCGGAAACCTACGAGCAGTACTTC. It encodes CASSTGLAETYEQYF.

The CDR3 protein is CASSYGQSQFF. CDR3 nucleotide sequence: TGTGCCAGCAGTTACGGGCAGAGTCAGTTCTTC. The chain links TRBV6-2 or TRBV6-3 to TRBJ2-1; D is uncertain. This CDR3 is built from 11 residues. V lost 2 bases to trimming and J lost 13 bases, with 9 bases between them. Germline assignment: CDR1 MNHEY and CDR2 SVGEGT.

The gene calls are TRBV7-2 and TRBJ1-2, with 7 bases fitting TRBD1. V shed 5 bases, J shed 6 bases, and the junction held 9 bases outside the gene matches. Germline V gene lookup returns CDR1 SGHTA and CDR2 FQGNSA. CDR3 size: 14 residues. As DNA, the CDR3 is TGTGCCAGCAGCGCACGACAGGGAAGGGATGGCTACACCTTC. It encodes CASSARQGRDGYTF.

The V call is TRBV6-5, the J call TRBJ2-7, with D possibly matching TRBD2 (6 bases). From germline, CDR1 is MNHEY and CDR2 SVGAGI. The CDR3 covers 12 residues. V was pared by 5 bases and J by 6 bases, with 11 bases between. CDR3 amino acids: CASSHKGGEQYF. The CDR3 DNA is TGTGCCAGCAGTCATAAGGGAGGCGAGCAGTACTTC.

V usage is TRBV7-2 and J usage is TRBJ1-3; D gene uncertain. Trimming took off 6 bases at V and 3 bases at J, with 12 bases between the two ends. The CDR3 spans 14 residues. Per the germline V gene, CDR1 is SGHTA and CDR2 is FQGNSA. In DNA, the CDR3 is TGTGCCAGCAGTGAGGCTGGGTATGGAAACACCATATATTTT. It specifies CASSEAGYGNTIYF.

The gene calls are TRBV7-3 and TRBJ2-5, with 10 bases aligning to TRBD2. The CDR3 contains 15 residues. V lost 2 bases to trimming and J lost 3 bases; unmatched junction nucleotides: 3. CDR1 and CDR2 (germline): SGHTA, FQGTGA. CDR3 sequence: CASSLSGLAKETQYF. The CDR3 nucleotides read TGTGCCAGCAGCTTATCGGGACTAGCGAAAGAGACCCAGTACTTC. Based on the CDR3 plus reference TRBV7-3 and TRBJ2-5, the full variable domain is GAGVSQTPSNKVTEKGKYVELRCDPISGHTALYWYRQSLGQGPEFLIYFQGTGAADDSGLPNDRFFAVRPEGSVSTLKIQRTERGDSAVYLCASSLSGLAKETQYFGPGTRLLVL.

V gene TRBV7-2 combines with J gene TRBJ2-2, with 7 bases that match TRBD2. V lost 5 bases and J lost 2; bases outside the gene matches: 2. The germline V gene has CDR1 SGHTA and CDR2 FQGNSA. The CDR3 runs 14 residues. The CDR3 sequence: CASSPGLNTGELFF. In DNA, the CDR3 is TGTGCCAGCAGCCCGGGACTAAACACCGGGGAGCTGTTTTTT.

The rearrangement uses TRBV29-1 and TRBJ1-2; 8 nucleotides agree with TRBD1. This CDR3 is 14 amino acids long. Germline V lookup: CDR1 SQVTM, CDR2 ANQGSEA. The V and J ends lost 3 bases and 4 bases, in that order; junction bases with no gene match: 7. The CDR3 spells CSVERTGNGYGYTF. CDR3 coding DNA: TGCAGCGTTGAGAGGACAGGGAACGGCTATGGCTACACCTTC.

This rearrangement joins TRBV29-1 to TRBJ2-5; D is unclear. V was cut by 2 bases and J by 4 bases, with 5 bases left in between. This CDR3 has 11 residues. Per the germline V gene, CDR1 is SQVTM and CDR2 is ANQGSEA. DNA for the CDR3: TGCAGCGTTGAATACGGAGAGACCCAGTACTTC. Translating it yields CSVEYGETQYF. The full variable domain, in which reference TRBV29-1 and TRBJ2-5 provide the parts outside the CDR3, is SAVISQKPSRDICQRGTSLTIQCQVDSQVTMMFWYRQQPGQSLTLIATANQGSEATYESGFVIDKFPISRPNLTFSTLTVSNMSPEDSSIYLCSVEYGETQYFGPGTRLLVL.

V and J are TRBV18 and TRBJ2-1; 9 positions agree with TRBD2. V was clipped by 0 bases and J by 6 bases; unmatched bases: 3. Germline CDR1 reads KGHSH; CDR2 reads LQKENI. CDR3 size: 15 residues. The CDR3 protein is CASSPPRRGGNEQFF. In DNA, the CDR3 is TGTGCCAGCTCACCACCGCGGCGGGGGGGCAATGAGCAGTTCTTC.

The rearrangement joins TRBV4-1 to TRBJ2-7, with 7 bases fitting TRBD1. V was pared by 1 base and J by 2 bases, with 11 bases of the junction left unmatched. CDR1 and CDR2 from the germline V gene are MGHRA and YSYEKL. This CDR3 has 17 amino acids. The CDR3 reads CASSQATGTANAYEQYF. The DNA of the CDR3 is TGCGCCAGCAGCCAAGCAACCGGGACAGCAAATGCCTACGAGCAGTACTTC.

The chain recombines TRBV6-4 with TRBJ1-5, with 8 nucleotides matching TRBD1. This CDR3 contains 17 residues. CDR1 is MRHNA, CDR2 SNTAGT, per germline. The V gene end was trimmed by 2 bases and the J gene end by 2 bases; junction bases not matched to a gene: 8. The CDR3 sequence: CASSDPGTGQGNQPQHF. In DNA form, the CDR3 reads TGTGCCAGCAGTGACCCCGGGACAGGTCAGGGCAATCAGCCCCAGCATTTT.

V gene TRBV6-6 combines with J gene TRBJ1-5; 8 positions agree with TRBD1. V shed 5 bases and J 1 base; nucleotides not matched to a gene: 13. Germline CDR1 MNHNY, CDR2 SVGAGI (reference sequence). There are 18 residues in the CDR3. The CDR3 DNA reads TGTGCCAGCAGTCTTCAGGGGGCACCATTTGGGAGCAATCAGCCCCAGCATTTT. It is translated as CASSLQGAPFGSNQPQHF.

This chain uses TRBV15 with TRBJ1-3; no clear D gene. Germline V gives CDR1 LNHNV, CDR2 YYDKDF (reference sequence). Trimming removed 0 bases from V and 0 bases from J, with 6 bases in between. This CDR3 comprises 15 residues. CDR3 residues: CATSRDTGSGNTIYF. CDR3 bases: TGTGCCACCAGCAGAGATACGGGCTCTGGAAACACCATATATTTT.

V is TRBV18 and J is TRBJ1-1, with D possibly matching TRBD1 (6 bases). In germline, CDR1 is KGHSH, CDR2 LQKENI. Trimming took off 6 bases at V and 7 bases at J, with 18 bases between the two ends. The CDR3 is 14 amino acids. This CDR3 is CASSPRRGSGEAFF. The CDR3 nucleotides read TGTGCCAGCTCCCCCCGCAGGGGATCAGGTGAAGCTTTCTTT.

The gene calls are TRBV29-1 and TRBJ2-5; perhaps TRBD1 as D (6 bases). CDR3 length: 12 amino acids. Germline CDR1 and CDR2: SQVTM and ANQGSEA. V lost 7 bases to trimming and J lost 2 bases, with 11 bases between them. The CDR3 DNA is TGCAGCGGCCACAGGGTACAAGAGACCCAGTACTTC. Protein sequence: CSGHRVQETQYF.

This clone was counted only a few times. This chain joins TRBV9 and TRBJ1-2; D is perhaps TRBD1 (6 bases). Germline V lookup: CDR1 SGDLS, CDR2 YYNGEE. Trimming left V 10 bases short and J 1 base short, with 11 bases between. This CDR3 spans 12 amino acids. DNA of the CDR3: TGTGCCGGGGACAACGATAACTATGGCTACACCTTC. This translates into CAGDNDNYGYTF.

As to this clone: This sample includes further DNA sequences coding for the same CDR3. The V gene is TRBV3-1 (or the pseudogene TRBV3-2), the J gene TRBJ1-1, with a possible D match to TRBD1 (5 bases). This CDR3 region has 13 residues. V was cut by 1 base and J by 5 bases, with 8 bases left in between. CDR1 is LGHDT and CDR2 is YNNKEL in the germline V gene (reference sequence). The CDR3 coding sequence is TGTGCCAGCAGCCAAGGGGGGGGGACTGAAGCTTTCTTT. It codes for CASSQGGGTEAFF.

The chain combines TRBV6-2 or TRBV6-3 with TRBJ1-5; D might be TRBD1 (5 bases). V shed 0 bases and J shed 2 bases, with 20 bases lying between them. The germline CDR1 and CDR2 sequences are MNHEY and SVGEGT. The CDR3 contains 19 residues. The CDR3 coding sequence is TGTGCCAGCAGTTACTCGGGGGGTCTTATAGGTTTGGGCAATCAGCCCCAGCATTTT. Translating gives CASSYSGGLIGLGNQPQHF.

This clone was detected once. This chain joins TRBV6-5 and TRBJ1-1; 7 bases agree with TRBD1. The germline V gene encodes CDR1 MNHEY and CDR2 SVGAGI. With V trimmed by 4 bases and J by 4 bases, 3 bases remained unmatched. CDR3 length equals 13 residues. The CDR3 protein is CASSWNRGTEAFF. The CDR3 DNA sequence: TGTGCCAGCAGTTGGAACAGGGGCACTGAAGCTTTCTTT.

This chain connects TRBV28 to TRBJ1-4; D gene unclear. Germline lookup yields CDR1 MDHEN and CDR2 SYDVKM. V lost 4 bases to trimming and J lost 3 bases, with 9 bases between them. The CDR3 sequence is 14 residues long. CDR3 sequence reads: CASSSPPANEKLFF. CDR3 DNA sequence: TGTGCCAGCAGTTCCCCTCCTGCTAATGAAAAACTGTTTTTT.